A selection of T cell receptor beta chains follows, all from one sample in a study of cytomegalovirus exposure and HLA in healthy donors. Generated by immunoSEQ multiplex PCR, the TCRdb table keeps only in-frame clones and is missing some. The sample yields 200,000 or so clones, about 90% seen once. The source material was PBMCs. The receptors were sampled from a woman between 18 and 29 years old in good health and CMV-seronegative. The CDR3 runs from the conserved cysteine through the conserved F or W. Fields, in order: D gene, clone size, V gene, J gene, CDR3 protein, CDR3 DNA. A D gene is named only where the DNA matches it firmly. Part of the rows lack a size; the others show once, few, many or a class for expanded clones.

TRBD1	.	TRBV29-1	TRBJ1-3	CSAGGSSGNTIYF	TGCAGCGCAGGGGGAAGCTCTGGAAACACCATATATTTT
TRBD1	.	TRBV30	TRBJ1-2	CAWTYSGTGVYGYTF	TGTGCCTGGACCTACTCCGGGACAGGGGTCTATGGCTACACCTTC
TRBD2	.	TRBV30	TRBJ2-1	CASSRTSGSYNEQFF	TGTGCCTCCTCGCGGACTAGCGGTTCCTACAATGAGCAGTTCTTC
.	once	TRBV1	TRBJ2-5	CTSSIRRTEQETQYF	TGCACCAGCAGCATCCGCCGGACAGAACAAGAGACCCAGTACTTC
TRBD1	few	TRBV4-2	TRBJ1-2	CASSQELGTGNGYTF	TGTGCCAGCAGCCAAGAATTGGGGACAGGGAATGGCTACACCTTC
.	.	TRBV7-9	TRBJ1-5	CASSSGDRGQPQHF	TGTGCCAGCAGCTCGGGGGATAGGGGTCAGCCCCAGCATTTT
TRBD2	.	TRBV7-8	TRBJ2-1	CASSLAGKMTGGGSYNEQFF	TGTGCCAGCAGCTTAGCGGGGAAAATGACGGGAGGGGGCTCCTACAATGAGCAGTTCTTC
.	.	TRBV13	TRBJ1-6	CASSQQDRHQNSPLHF	TGTGCCAGCAGCCAACAGGACCGACATCAGAATTCACCCCTCCACTTT
.	.	TRBV27	TRBJ2-2	CASSLGGAFTGELFF	TGTGCCAGCAGTCTTGGGGGGGCTTTCACCGGGGAGCTGTTTTTT
TRBD1	.	TRBV28	TRBJ1-5	CATKADRGNQPQHF	TGTGCCACCAAGGCAGACAGGGGCAATCAGCCCCAGCATTTT
TRBD2	once	TRBV5-6	TRBJ2-1	CASSLVVRERYNEQFF	TGTGCCAGCAGCTTGGTGGTGCGGGAGCGGTACAATGAGCAGTTCTTC
TRBD1	once	TRBV2	TRBJ2-5	CASRPPVLQGARETQYF	TGTGCCAGCAGGCCACCGGTACTCCAGGGGGCCCGGGAGACCCAGTACTTC
TRBD2	.	TRBV5-1	TRBJ2-3	CASSLSGTSGPGDTQYF	TGCGCCAGCAGCTTGAGCGGGACTAGCGGGCCGGGGGATACGCAGTATTTT
TRBD2	.	TRBV30	TRBJ2-7	CAWLTSGSVHEQYF	TGTGCCTGGCTAACTAGCGGGAGTGTCCACGAGCAGTACTTC
TRBD2	once	TRBV5-4	TRBJ2-7	CASRTSGRLYEQYF	TGTGCCAGCAGGACTAGCGGGAGACTCTACGAGCAGTACTTC
.	.	TRBV5-1	TRBJ2-3	CASSFYGGGTDTQYF	TGCGCCAGCAGCTTTTACGGCGGGGGCACAGATACGCAGTATTTT
.	.	TRBV30	TRBJ2-7	CAWRPGSYEQYF	TGTGCCTGGAGACCCGGTTCCTACGAGCAGTACTTC
.	.	TRBV19	TRBJ1-2	CASSTRVGGYTF	TGTGCCAGTAGTACCAGGGTGGGAGGCTACACCTTC
TRBD1	.	TRBV5-1	TRBJ2-6	CASSPGTAGANVLTF	TGCGCCAGCAGCCCAGGGACAGCTGGGGCCAACGTCCTGACTTTC
.	.	TRBV19	TRBJ2-1	CASRAPRGRGLLDEQFF	TGTGCCAGTAGGGCCCCCAGGGGGCGGGGGCTTTTGGATGAGCAGTTCTTC
.	once	TRBV7-3	TRBJ2-3	CASSLDFYTDTQYF	TGTGCCAGCAGCTTAGACTTCTACACAGATACGCAGTATTTT
TRBD1	few	TRBV30	TRBJ2-7	CAWEPGQRISYEQYF	TGTGCCTGGGAACCGGGACAGAGAATCTCCTACGAGCAGTACTTC
TRBD2	.	TRBV5-4	TRBJ2-3	CASSPGTSGRVAADTQYF	TGTGCCAGCAGCCCCGGGACTAGCGGGAGGGTTGCGGCAGATACGCAGTATTTT
.	.	TRBV28	TRBJ2-7	CASSLGQLYEQYF	TGTGCCAGCAGTTTGGGGCAGCTCTACGAGCAGTACTTC
TRBD2	.	TRBV25-1	TRBJ2-1	CATLAGSHEQFF	TGTGCCACCCTAGCGGGAAGCCATGAGCAGTTCTTC
.	.	TRBV5-1	TRBJ2-1	CATPVYNSYNEQFF	TGCGCCACCCCCGTTTATAACTCCTACAATGAGCAGTTCTTC
TRBD1	.	TRBV27	TRBJ1-1	CASSFSTGANTEAFF	TGTGCCAGCAGTTTTTCTACAGGGGCGAACACTGAAGCTTTCTTT
.	.	TRBV6-6	TRBJ2-7	CASSWGGGEQYF	TGTGCCAGCAGTTGGGGGGGCGGCGAGCAGTACTTC
.	.	TRBV28	TRBJ2-4	CASSSRQAVAKNIQYF	TGTGCCAGCAGTTCTCGACAGGCGGTGGCCAAAAACATTCAGTACTTC
.	.	TRBV27	TRBJ2-7	CASSPLRGGTYEQYF	TGTGCCAGCAGCCCCCTCAGGGGCGGTACCTACGAGCAGTACTTC
.	once	TRBV6-1	TRBJ2-7	CASSVARLGYEQYF	TGTGCCAGCAGTGTGGCTAGGCTAGGCTACGAGCAGTACTTC
TRBD2	.	TRBV9	TRBJ2-1	CASSVGGSRSYNEQFF	TGTGCCAGCAGCGTAGGCGGGAGTAGGTCCTACAATGAGCAGTTCTTC
TRBD2	.	TRBV5-1	TRBJ2-7	CASSYAGTSETYEQYF	TGCGCCAGCAGCTACGCCGGGACTAGCGAGACCTACGAGCAGTACTTC
.	.	TRBV18	TRBJ1-5	CASSPSGDYQPQHF	TGTGCCAGCTCACCAAGCGGGGACTATCAGCCCCAGCATTTT
TRBD1	once	TRBV6-5	TRBJ1-2	CASTLTGGRHGYTF	TGTGCCAGCACCCTGACAGGGGGTAGGCATGGCTACACCTTC
.	.	TRBV30	TRBJ1-1	CAWSVTSGDTEAFF	TGTGCCTGGAGTGTGACTTCGGGGGACACTGAAGCTTTCTTT
.	.	TRBV28	TRBJ1-2	CASSFPSGGNYGYTF	TGTGCCAGCAGTTTCCCATCAGGAGGGAACTATGGCTACACCTTC
TRBD1	.	TRBV2	TRBJ2-2	CASSGQGDRTGELFF	TGTGCCAGCAGTGGACAGGGGGATCGCACCGGGGAGCTGTTTTTT
.	few	TRBV19	TRBJ1-1	CASFPTQGMGAFF	TGTGCCAGTTTTCCGACACAGGGTATGGGGGCTTTCTTT
TRBD1	.	TRBV13	TRBJ1-6	CASSPGTGGSAPLHF	TGTGCCAGCAGCCCCGGGACAGGGGGAAGTGCACCCCTCCACTTT
.	.	TRBV2	TRBJ2-6	CASMGRTVSSGANVLTF	TGTGCCAGCATGGGGCGTACCGTGTCCTCTGGGGCCAACGTCCTGACTTTC